Below, 28 T cell receptor beta chains from the same sample are listed, as sequenced in a study of blood T cell repertoires in COVID-19. Clones were sequenced by immunoSEQ multiplex PCR, and TCRdb holds only the in-frame ones, with some missing. This repertoire shows about 400,000 clones, about 90% found once; its top ten account for under 2%. The sequenced material came from PBMCs or T cells enriched from blood (not recorded which). The receptors shown here come from a woman between 18 and 29 years old with acute COVID-19.

This CDR3 reads CSASNSYEQYF. Here the CDR3 DNA reads TGCAGTGCTAGCAATAGCTACGAGCAGTACTTC. This rearrangement joins TRBV20-1 to TRBJ2-7; D remains ambiguous. With 3 bases removed from V and 3 bases from J, the gap between germline ends came to 6 bases. Looked up from germline, CDR1 is DFQATT and CDR2 is SNEGSKA (reference sequence). CDR3 length: 11 residues.

This rearrangement joins TRBV20-1 to TRBJ2-5; no reliable D call. The V gene lost 3 bases and the J gene lost 5 bases, with 7 bases spanning the gap. This CDR3 region has 11 residues. The germline V gene has CDR1 DFQATT and CDR2 SNEGSKA (reference sequence). The CDR3 region is CSASGVETQYF. The CDR3 region has the DNA TGCAGTGCTAGCGGAGTCGAGACCCAGTACTTC.

V is TRBV2 and J is TRBJ2-7, with 7 bases fitting TRBD1. Germline-derived CDR1 and CDR2 are SNHLY and FYNNEI. V lost 2 bases and J lost 7; bases outside the gene matches: 2. This CDR3 spans 12 amino acids. Written as DNA, the CDR3 is TGTGCCAGCAGTGAATCACAGGGGGAGCAGTACTTC. Protein: CASSESQGEQYF.

This rearrangement joins TRBV9 to TRBJ1-1, with D perhaps TRBD1 (5 bases). The length of the CDR3 is 14 residues. Germline V lookup: CDR1 SGDLS, CDR2 YYNGEE. V dropped 3 bases and J dropped 1 base, with 10 bases sitting between them. The CDR3 DNA is TGTGCCAGCAGCGGCGACAGTTCGAACACTGAAGCTTTCTTT. Translating it yields CASSGDSSNTEAFF.

The chain carries TRBV30 and TRBJ2-7; 15 bases fit TRBD2. The CDR3 runs to 15 residues. Per the germline V gene, CDR1 is GTSNPN and CDR2 is SVGIG (reference sequence). Trimming removed 5 bases from V and 7 bases from J; junction bases left unmatched: 9. The DNA of the CDR3 is TGTGCCTGGGGACTAGCGGGAGGGGGCTCGTGGGAGCAGTACTTC. Translating it yields CAWGLAGGGSWEQYF.

This clone showed up just once. V is TRBV2 and J is TRBJ1-2, with a possible D match to TRBD1 (6 bases). V was clipped by 9 bases and J by 10 bases, with 18 bases between them. The germline gives CDR1 SNHLY, CDR2 FYNNEI. The CDR3 contains 12 residues. DNA of the CDR3: TGTGCCAGTTTAGACAGGACTCTACCCTACACCTTC. Amino acids: CASLDRTLPYTF.

The V call is TRBV28, the J call TRBJ2-1, with 10 bases lining up with TRBD1. The V segment lost 5 bases and the J segment 3 bases; nucleotides outside the gene matches: 7. Germline lookup yields CDR1 MDHEN and CDR2 SYDVKM. The CDR3 sequence is 16 residues long. CDR3 loop: CASSLPGTGDYNEQFF. The CDR3 DNA sequence: TGTGCCAGCAGTCTCCCCGGGACAGGGGACTACAATGAGCAGTTCTTC.

The V and J genes are TRBV4-3 and TRBJ2-7; D possibly corresponds to TRBD2 (6 bases). This CDR3 is 15 amino acids long. CDR1 and CDR2 (germline): LGHNA, YSLEER. The germline V and J ends were trimmed by 0 bases and 2 bases, with 11 bases remaining between them. For the CDR3, the DNA is TGCGCCAGCAGCCAAGAATCTAGCGATACCTACGAGCAGTACTTC. Residues: CASSQESSDTYEQYF.

The V call is TRBV9, the J call TRBJ2-3, with no clear D. V was cut by 1 base and J by 3 bases, with 3 bases left in between. The CDR3 is made up of 12 amino acids. The germline gives CDR1 SGDLS, CDR2 YYNGEE. CDR3 in amino acids: CASSVLTDTQYF. CDR3 sequence (DNA): TGTGCCAGCAGCGTACTTACAGATACGCAGTATTTT.

The chain employs TRBV6-5 and TRBJ2-3, with 8 bases matching TRBD1. The junction had 5 bases not matched to a gene; V was cut back by 10 bases and J by 2 bases. This CDR3 comprises 13 residues. Per the germline V gene, CDR1 is MNHEY and CDR2 is SVGAGI. This CDR3 is CATSDRATDTQYF. The CDR3, as DNA: TGTGCCACCTCGGACAGGGCCACAGATACGCAGTATTTT.

This chain connects TRBV6-4 to TRBJ2-5; TRBD1 aligns across 10 bases. CDR3 length: 13 residues. Germline CDR1 is MRHNA and CDR2 is SNTAGT. After removal of 6 bases from V and 5 bases from J, the junction contained 3 bases not matched to a gene. DNA of the CDR3: TGTGCCAGCAGGAGACAGGGGGCGGAGACCCAGTACTTC. This encodes CASRRQGAETQYF.

CDR3 DNA: TGTGCCAGCAGCGCGGGAGTAGAGACCCAGTACTTC. It specifies CASSAGVETQYF. The chain has TRBV9 and TRBJ2-5, with D possibly matching TRBD2 (6 bases). Between the trimmed V and J ends, which lost 3 bases and 4 bases, there was a span of 7 bases. The CDR3 has 12 residues. Germline V gene sequence: CDR1 SGDLS, CDR2 YYNGEE.

DNA for the CDR3: TGCGCCAGCAGCGCGACCGGGACTTTAAATGAAAAACTGTTTTTT. Translating gives CASSATGTLNEKLFF. This chain links TRBV5-1 with TRBJ1-4; a possible D gene is TRBD1 (5 bases). Trimming cost V 4 bases and J 5 bases, with 15 bases left between them. The CDR3 has 15 residues. Germline-derived CDR1 and CDR2 are SGHRS and YFSETQ.

The chain carries TRBV18 and TRBJ2-1; possible D gene TRBD1, 6 bases. CDR3 length: 13 residues. The V gene's germline CDR1 is KGHSH and CDR2 LQKENI. Trimming pared 1 base from V and 7 bases from J, leaving 8 bases between. CDR3 in amino acids: CASSPLGGNEQFF. The CDR3 DNA follows: TGTGCCAGCTCACCACTAGGGGGAAATGAGCAGTTCTTC.

This chain connects TRBV11-2 to TRBJ2-7; 9 positions match TRBD1. Germline loops: CDR1 SGHAT, CDR2 FQNNGV. CDR3 length: 13 residues. The trim removed 1 base at V and 9 bases at J, leaving 4 bases unmatched. The CDR3 DNA sequence: TGTGCCAGCAGCTTAGGGGACAGGGTTGGGCAGTACTTC. It yields the protein CASSLGDRVGQYF.

The rearrangement joins TRBV7-9 to TRBJ2-1, with 12 bases lining up with TRBD1. With V trimmed by 1 base and J by 8 bases, 3 bases remained unmatched. The CDR3 is 15 amino acids. Germline CDR1 SEHNR, CDR2 FQNEAQ (reference sequence). DNA of the CDR3: TGTGCCAGCAGCTTAGTAGGGACAGGGGGCGATGAGCAGTTCTTC. Translating it yields CASSLVGTGGDEQFF.

The chain recombines TRBV5-1 with TRBJ2-7; D is ambiguous. The CDR3 contains 13 residues. The V end was cut by 5 bases, the J end by 0 bases, with 9 bases between. CDR1 is SGHRS and CDR2 is YFSETQ in the germline V gene. The CDR3 region is CASSSQASYEQYF. In DNA form, the CDR3 reads TGCGCCAGCAGTTCTCAGGCCTCCTACGAGCAGTACTTC.

This chain uses TRBV5-1 with TRBJ2-7; TRBD2 might be the D (5 bases). The CDR3 has 15 residues. The V end lost 0 bases, the J end lost 3 bases, and 13 bases lay between the germline ends. Germline loops: CDR1 SGHRS, CDR2 YFSETQ. DNA for the CDR3: TGCGCCAGCAGCTTGGGAGGGCAGAACATCTACGAGCAGTACTTC. It is translated as CASSLGGQNIYEQYF.

V usage is TRBV2 and J usage is TRBJ1-5; no definite D call. The V and J ends lost 3 bases and 9 bases respectively, with 9 bases between them. CDR3 length: 12 residues. Germline V gene sequence: CDR1 SNHLY, CDR2 FYNNEI. For the CDR3, the DNA is TGTGCCAGCAGTGATCAGGATTTGCCCCAGCATTTT. It is translated as CASSDQDLPQHF.

The chain employs TRBV3-1 (or the pseudogene TRBV3-2) and TRBJ1-5, with 7 bases lining up with TRBD1. The germline V gene has CDR1 LGHDT and CDR2 YNNKEL (reference sequence). Unmatched junction bases numbered 8, after V lost 8 bases and J lost 4 bases. This CDR3 is built from 14 residues. The CDR3 coding sequence is TGTGCCAGCTCCCAAGGACAGGCTAATCAGCCCCAGCATTTT. Translation gives CASSQGQANQPQHF.

This chain links TRBV5-1 with TRBJ2-7; 7 bases agree with TRBD1. Germline V gives CDR1 SGHRS, CDR2 YFSETQ. This CDR3 spans 14 amino acids. With 0 bases clipped from V and 5 bases from J, the junction kept 5 bases outside the gene matches. CDR3 protein: CASSLDRGWNEQYF. CDR3 coding DNA: TGCGCCAGCAGCTTGGACAGGGGATGGAACGAGCAGTACTTC.

This chain links TRBV5-1 with TRBJ2-3, with 10 bases lining up with TRBD1. Germline CDR1 SGHRS, CDR2 YFSETQ. The CDR3 length is 14 residues. V gave up 4 bases and J gave up 4 bases; unmatched junction bases: 3. The CDR3 sequence: CASSTGTGADTQYF. CDR3 in DNA: TGCGCCAGCAGCACCGGGACAGGGGCAGATACGCAGTATTTT.

The gene calls are TRBV7-9 and TRBJ2-7, with D possibly being TRBD1 (6 bases). Germline V lookup: CDR1 SEHNR, CDR2 FQNEAQ (reference sequence). V lost 6 bases to trimming and J lost 1 base, with 10 bases between them. The CDR3 is 13 residues long. The CDR3 DNA reads as TGTGCCAGCAGACAGGGAATATCCTACGAGCAGTACTTC. Translating it yields CASRQGISYEQYF.

J is TRBJ1-5 and V is TRBV10-3, with 8 bases aligning to TRBD1. Germline assignment: CDR1 ENHRY and CDR2 SYGVKD. Trimming removed 5 bases from V and 2 bases from J; junction bases left unmatched: 8. The CDR3 runs to 16 residues. CDR3 sequence reads: CAISRTGIGGNQPQHF. The DNA for the CDR3 is TGTGCCATCAGTAGGACAGGGATTGGGGGCAATCAGCCCCAGCATTTT.

This clone was counted once. Written as DNA, the CDR3 is TGCGCCTCACCGAAGAACCTGGGGCTTTCGAACACTGAAGCTTTCTTT. This sequence encodes CASPKNLGLSNTEAFF. The rearrangement joins TRBV23-1 to TRBJ1-1; the D gene is possibly TRBD1 (5 bases). TRBV23-1 counts as an open reading frame of uncertain function. The germline V and J ends were trimmed by 11 bases and 1 base, with 23 bases remaining between them. The CDR3 extends over 16 amino acids.

This clone has just one count. The chain joins TRBV7-9 to TRBJ2-5; 8 bases map to TRBD2. J lost 4 bases, V lost 5 bases, and 9 bases had no gene match. This CDR3 comprises 15 residues. The germline V gene encodes CDR1 SEHNR and CDR2 FQNEAQ (reference sequence). The CDR3 loop is CASSPTGGEVETQYF. For the CDR3, the DNA is TGTGCCAGCAGCCCGACGGGGGGGGAAGTAGAGACCCAGTACTTC.

The chain carries TRBV21-1 and TRBJ1-5. TRBV21-1 corresponds to a pseudogene. The CDR3 covers 16 residues. CDR3 bases: TGTGCCAGCAGCAGTCTCGGGGGGCATGGCAATCAGCCCCAGCATTTT. Translated: CASSSLGGHGNQPQHF.

V is TRBV29-1 and J is TRBJ2-1, with 9 bases lining up with TRBD2. Germline V gene sequence: CDR1 SQVTM, CDR2 ANQGSEA. With V trimmed by 2 bases and J by 10 bases, 3 bases remained unmatched. This CDR3 has 12 residues. The CDR3: CSVELAGREQFF. CDR3 DNA: TGCAGCGTTGAACTAGCGGGACGGGAGCAGTTCTTC.